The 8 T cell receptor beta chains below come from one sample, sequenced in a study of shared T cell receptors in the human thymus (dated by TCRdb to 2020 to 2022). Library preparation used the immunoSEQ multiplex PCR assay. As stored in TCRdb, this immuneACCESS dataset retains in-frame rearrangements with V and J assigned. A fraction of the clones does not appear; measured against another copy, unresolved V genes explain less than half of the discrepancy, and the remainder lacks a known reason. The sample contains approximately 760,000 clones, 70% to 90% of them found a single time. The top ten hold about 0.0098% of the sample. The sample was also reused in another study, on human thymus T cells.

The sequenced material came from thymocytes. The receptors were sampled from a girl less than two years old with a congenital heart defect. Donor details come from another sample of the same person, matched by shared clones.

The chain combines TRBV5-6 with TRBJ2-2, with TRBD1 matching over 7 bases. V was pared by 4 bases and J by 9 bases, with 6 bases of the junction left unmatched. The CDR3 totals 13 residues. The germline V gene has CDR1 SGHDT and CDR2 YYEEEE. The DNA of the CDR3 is TGTGCCAGCAGCCAACAGGGGATCAGGGAGCTGTTTTTT. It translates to CASSQQGIRELFF. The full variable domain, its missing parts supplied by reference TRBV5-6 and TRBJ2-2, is DAGVTQSPTHLIKTRGQQVTLRCSPKSGHDTVSWYQQALGQGPQFIFQYYEEEERQRGNFPDRFSGHQFPNYSSELNVNALLLGDSALYLCASSQQGIRELFFGEGSRLTVL.

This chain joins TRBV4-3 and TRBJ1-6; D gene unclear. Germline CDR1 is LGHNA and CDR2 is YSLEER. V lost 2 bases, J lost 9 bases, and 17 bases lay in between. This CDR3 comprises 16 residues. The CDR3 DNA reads TGCGCCAGCAGCCAACTCCACCGGCTGCGGAGTTCACCCCTCCACTTT. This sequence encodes CASSQLHRLRSSPLHF.

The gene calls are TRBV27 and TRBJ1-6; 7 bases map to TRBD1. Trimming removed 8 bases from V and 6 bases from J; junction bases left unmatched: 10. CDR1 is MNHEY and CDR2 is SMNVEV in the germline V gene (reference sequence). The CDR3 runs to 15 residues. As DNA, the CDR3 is TGTGCCAGCTCCGGGGGACAGCCGACTAATTCACCCCTCCACTTT. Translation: CASSGGQPTNSPLHF.

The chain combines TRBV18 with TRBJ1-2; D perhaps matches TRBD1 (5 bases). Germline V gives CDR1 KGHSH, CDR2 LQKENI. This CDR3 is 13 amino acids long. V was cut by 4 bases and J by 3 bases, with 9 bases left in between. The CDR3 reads CASSRQTHYGYTF. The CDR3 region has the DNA TGTGCCAGCTCACGACAGACCCACTATGGCTACACCTTC. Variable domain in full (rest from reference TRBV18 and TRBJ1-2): NAGVMQNPRHLVRRRGQEARLRCSPMKGHSHVYWYRQLPEEGLKFMVYLQKENIIDESGMPKERFSAEFPKEGPSILRIQQVVRGDSAAYFCASSRQTHYGYTFGSGTRLTVV.

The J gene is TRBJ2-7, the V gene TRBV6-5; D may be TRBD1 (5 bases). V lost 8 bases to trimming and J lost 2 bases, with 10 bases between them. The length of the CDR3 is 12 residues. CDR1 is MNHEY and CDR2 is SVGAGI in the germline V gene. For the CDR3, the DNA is TGTGCCAGCTGCATCAGGGCCTACGAGCAGTACTTC. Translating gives CASCIRAYEQYF.

The CDR3 region is CASSVWTPVCGYTF. The CDR3 DNA is TGTGCCAGCAGTGTTTGGACACCGGTCTGTGGCTACACCTTC. The chain combines TRBV2 with TRBJ1-2; TRBD1 is a possible D gene (5 bases). CDR1 SNHLY and CDR2 FYNNEI come from the germline V gene. Trimming took off 4 bases at V and 7 bases at J, with 16 bases between the two ends. The CDR3 sequence is 14 residues long.

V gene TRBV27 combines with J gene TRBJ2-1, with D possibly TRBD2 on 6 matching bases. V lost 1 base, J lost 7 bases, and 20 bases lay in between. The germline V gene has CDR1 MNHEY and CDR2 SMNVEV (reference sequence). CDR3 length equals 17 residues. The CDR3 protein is CASSLLGGSFYRNEQFF. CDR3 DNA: TGTGCCAGCAGTTTATTAGGAGGGTCCTTTTATAGAAATGAGCAGTTCTTC.

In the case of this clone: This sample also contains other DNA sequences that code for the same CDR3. CDR3 DNA sequence: TGTGCCAGCAGCTTAGGTCAGGGAATGAACACTGAAGCTTTCTTT. This gives the protein CASSLGQGMNTEAFF. The chain employs TRBV11-2 and TRBJ1-1; TRBD1 might be the D (5 bases). Germline V CDR1 and CDR2: SGHAT, FQNNGV. The CDR3 spans 15 residues. V lost 1 base and J lost 0, with 9 bases in between.